These 15 T cell receptor beta chains were sequenced from one sample in a study of T cell clonotyping in hematopoietic cell transplantation. Assay: immunoSEQ multiplex PCR; the TCRdb copy retains only in-frame clones and omits some. The sample contains some 40,000 clones, 85% to 95% of which appear only once. Sequencing was done on a sample of peripheral blood mononuclear cells. The receptors originated from a woman in her 50s in good health. Some clones in this sample may be carry-over from other donors' samples.

This chain uses TRBV6-5 with TRBJ2-1; D remains unclear. Germline CDR1 MNHEY, CDR2 SVGAGI. V lost 4 bases, J lost 3 bases, and 7 bases lay in between. The CDR3 covers 13 residues. In DNA form, the CDR3 reads TGTGCCAGCAGTTCCCCCCTCTACAATGAGCAGTTCTTC. Protein sequence: CASSSPLYNEQFF.

The chain joins TRBV7-2 to TRBJ2-5, with 8 bases identical to TRBD1. The J segment lost 5 bases and the V segment lost 1 base, leaving 9 bases of the junction unmatched. The CDR3 sequence is 16 residues long. Germline V gives CDR1 SGHTA, CDR2 FQGNSA. This CDR3 reads CASSLVWQGAGETQYF. In DNA form, the CDR3 reads TGTGCCAGCAGCTTAGTCTGGCAGGGGGCAGGGGAGACCCAGTACTTC.

CDR3 residues: CASSVASSSTGELFF. For the CDR3, the DNA is TGTGCCAGCAGCGTAGCGTCTTCGAGCACCGGGGAGCTGTTTTTT. The V and J genes are TRBV9 and TRBJ2-2; D gene ambiguous. V was trimmed by 0 bases and J by 4 bases, leaving 10 bases between them. In germline, CDR1 is SGDLS, CDR2 YYNGEE. The length of the CDR3 is 15 residues.

The rearrangement uses TRBV7-3 and TRBJ1-1; perhaps TRBD1 as D (6 bases). In germline, CDR1 is SGHTA, CDR2 FQGTGA. The CDR3 is 16 amino acids. V lost 1 base to trimming and J lost 1 base, with 13 bases between them. CDR3 nucleotide sequence: TGTGCCAGCAGCTTAATGGGGGGCGCGGGGAACACTGAAGCTTTCTTT. Translation: CASSLMGGAGNTEAFF.

The chain couples TRBV11-3 to TRBJ1-2; D unclear. The V end lost 5 bases, the J end lost 1 base, and 11 bases lay between the germline ends. Germline values: CDR1 SGHNT, CDR2 YENEEA. The CDR3 runs to 14 residues. The CDR3 DNA is TGTGCCAGCAGCCGAGACCCTTTTAACTATGGCTACACCTTC. As protein: CASSRDPFNYGYTF.

This clone was observed once. CDR3 region: CASKTTGGFLYNEQFF. The CDR3 DNA reads TGCGCCAGCAAAACTACAGGGGGCTTTCTCTACAATGAGCAGTTCTTC. The chain carries TRBV5-1 and TRBJ2-1; TRBD1 matches 9 bases. The CDR3 contains 16 residues. Germline CDR1 reads SGHRS; CDR2 reads YFSETQ. Germline trimming cut 6 bases from V and 3 bases from J; bases unmatched to any gene: 10.

The chain uses TRBV7-3 and TRBJ2-5; no definite D call. Germline V lookup: CDR1 SGHTA, CDR2 FQGTGA. V shed 5 bases and J shed 5 bases, with 12 bases lying between them. The CDR3 loop spans 13 amino acids. The CDR3 sequence: CASSPGDRETQYF. CDR3 DNA sequence: TGTGCCAGCAGCCCTGGAGATCGGGAGACCCAGTACTTC.

This chain joins TRBV6-4 and TRBJ2-1, with 9 nucleotides matching TRBD2. The junction had 8 bases not matched to a gene; V was cut back by 0 bases and J by 8 bases. The CDR3 spans 16 residues. Germline V gene sequence: CDR1 MRHNA, CDR2 SNTAGT. CDR3 DNA: TGTGCCAGCAGTGACTCGGGCGGGGGGGCCGGTGATGAGCAGTTCTTC. Translating it yields CASSDSGGGAGDEQFF.

The V gene is TRBV4-2, the J gene TRBJ1-2; D is perhaps TRBD1 (5 bases). The CDR3 length is 14 residues. CDR1 LGHNA and CDR2 YNFKEQ come from the germline V gene. V lost 3 bases to trimming and J lost 10 bases, with 18 bases between them. The CDR3 spells CASSQEQQEGSYTF. The CDR3 DNA reads TGTGCCAGCAGCCAGGAACAGCAAGAGGGGTCCTACACCTTC.

The chain links TRBV27 to TRBJ1-1, with a possible D match to TRBD1 (5 bases). Germline assignment: CDR1 MNHEY and CDR2 SMNVEV (reference sequence). Trimming cost V 3 bases and J 1 base, with 12 bases left between them. This CDR3 is 15 amino acids long. CDR3 in DNA: TGTGCCAGCAGTTTTATTTCGGGGGAGAACACTGAAGCTTTCTTT. Amino acids: CASSFISGENTEAFF.

The rearrangement joins TRBV19 to TRBJ1-5; 7 bases align to TRBD1. Germline CDR1 is LNHDA and CDR2 is SQIVND (reference sequence). J was trimmed by 6 bases and V by 4 bases; bases with no gene match: 9. The CDR3 spans 15 residues. CDR3 coding DNA: TGTGCCAGTAGTACCCGGGGAGGGGGCAGTCAGCCCCAGCATTTT. Its protein product is CASSTRGGGSQPQHF. The whole variable domain, remainder taken from reference TRBV19 and TRBJ1-5, is DGGITQSPKYLFRKEGQNVTLSCEQNLNHDAMYWYRQDPGQGLRLIYYSQIVNDFQKGDIAEGYSVSREKKESFPLTVTSAQKNPTAFYLCASSTRGGGSQPQHFGDGTRLSIL.

J is TRBJ2-5 and V is TRBV5-1, with D possibly matching TRBD2 (6 bases). Trimming removed 0 bases at V and 2 bases at J, with 8 bases between. CDR1 and CDR2 (germline): SGHRS, YFSETQ. The CDR3 loop spans 14 amino acids. Written as DNA, the CDR3 is TGCGCCAGCAGCTTGGGGGACTGGCAAGAGACCCAGTACTTC. Its translation: CASSLGDWQETQYF.

Here the CDR3 DNA reads TGTGCCAGCAGTCCTGGGACAGGGGGCTCCTACGAGCAGTACTTC. This translates into CASSPGTGGSYEQYF. This chain joins TRBV27 and TRBJ2-7; 11 bases agree with TRBD1. In germline, CDR1 is MNHEY, CDR2 SMNVEV (reference sequence). The CDR3 runs 15 residues. V was clipped by 5 bases and J by 0 bases; unmatched bases: 3.

This chain joins TRBV11-2 and TRBJ2-7, with D perhaps TRBD2 (5 bases). The CDR3 length is 16 residues. The germline V gene has CDR1 SGHAT and CDR2 FQNNGV. The germline V and J ends were trimmed by 2 bases and 9 bases, with 23 bases remaining between them. The CDR3 spells CASSLLSGEPTIGQYF. In DNA, the CDR3 is TGTGCCAGCAGCTTATTATCTGGGGAGCCTACGATAGGGCAGTACTTC.

The J gene is TRBJ1-1, the V gene TRBV5-1, with D unclear. This CDR3 spans 13 amino acids. Germline loops: CDR1 SGHRS, CDR2 YFSETQ. Trimming stripped 6 bases from V and 0 bases from J, with 9 bases between. CDR3 DNA sequence: TGCGCCAGCACCCTGTACATGAACACTGAAGCTTTCTTT. It specifies CASTLYMNTEAFF.